Below are 11 T cell receptor beta chains sequenced from a single sample in a study of PD-L1 blockade in urothelial cancer. Sequencing was performed with immunoSEQ multiplex PCR; in TCRdb, only in-frame clones are kept and a portion is missing. Of some 100,000 clones in the sample, approximately 90% were seen once. The starting material was PBMCs, obtained around atezolizumab (anti-PD-L1) treatment. These receptors were obtained from a woman at least 80 years old with urothelial cancer.

This clone has just one count. The chain links TRBV15 to TRBJ2-2, with D possibly being TRBD2 (5 bases). This CDR3 contains 14 residues. Germline CDR1 LNHNV, CDR2 YYDKDF (reference sequence). Trimming stripped 0 bases from V and 9 bases from J, with 11 bases between. This chain's CDR3 is CATSREGSGRELFF. The DNA for the CDR3 is TGTGCCACCAGCAGAGAGGGGTCGGGAAGGGAGCTGTTTTTT.

The rearrangement links TRBV29-1 to TRBJ2-2; TRBD2 might be the D (7 bases). The V and J ends lost 7 bases and 5 bases respectively, with 14 bases between them. CDR3 length: 13 residues. Per the germline V gene, CDR1 is SQVTM and CDR2 is ANQGSEA. CDR3 nucleotide sequence: TGCAGCGCCAGAGGGAGGGGGACCGGGGAGCTGTTTTTT. Residues: CSARGRGTGELFF.

The chain employs TRBV5-6 and TRBJ2-7; 9 nucleotides agree with TRBD2. The CDR3 runs to 15 residues. V lost 6 bases to trimming and J lost 2 bases; unmatched junction nucleotides: 9. Germline V CDR1 and CDR2: SGHDT, YYEEEE. The CDR3 DNA sequence: TGTGCCAGCAAATTACTAGCGGGCTTGCCCTACGAGCAGTACTTC. This gives the protein CASKLLAGLPYEQYF.

The chain uses TRBV7-6 and TRBJ2-7; 8 nucleotides agree with TRBD1. CDR3 length equals 14 residues. The V gene end was trimmed by 4 bases and the J gene end by 3 bases; junction bases not matched to a gene: 5. The germline gives CDR1 SGHVS, CDR2 FNYEAQ. CDR3 protein: CASSSGTGNYEQYF. CDR3 DNA: TGTGCCAGCAGCTCCGGGACAGGCAACTACGAGCAGTACTTC.

The genes are TRBV5-4 and TRBJ2-2; 9 positions match TRBD2. The V and J ends lost 4 bases and 5 bases, in that order; junction bases with no gene match: 6. The CDR3 runs 15 residues. In germline, CDR1 is SGHNT, CDR2 YYREEE (reference sequence). The CDR3 here is CASSRGLAGTGELFF. DNA for the CDR3: TGTGCCAGCAGCAGGGGTCTAGCGGGGACCGGGGAGCTGTTTTTT.

This chain uses TRBV6-1 with TRBJ1-5, with D possibly TRBD1 on 6 matching bases. Trimming cost V 3 bases and J 1 base, with 16 bases left between them. From germline, CDR1 is MNHNS and CDR2 SASEGT. The CDR3 is 17 residues long. The chain's CDR3 is CASSDTPQGLSNQPQHF. The CDR3 DNA sequence: TGTGCCAGCAGTGACACACCTCAGGGGTTAAGCAATCAGCCCCAGCATTTT.

J is TRBJ2-7 and V is TRBV6-1, with D perhaps TRBD1 (5 bases). V was clipped by 1 base and J by 6 bases, with 22 bases between them. CDR1 MNHNS and CDR2 SASEGT come from the germline V gene. This CDR3 region has 17 residues. CDR3: CASSEGVLGRGFSEQYF. Written as DNA, the CDR3 is TGTGCCAGCAGTGAAGGTGTTTTAGGTAGGGGCTTTAGCGAGCAGTACTTC.

The chain is built from TRBV19 and TRBJ1-5, with D possibly being TRBD1 (6 bases). The V gene's germline CDR1 is LNHDA and CDR2 SQIVND (reference sequence). The V gene lost 5 bases and the J gene lost 9 bases, with 14 bases spanning the gap. The CDR3 length is 13 residues. The CDR3 DNA follows: TGTGCCAGTAGTGTGGGGGGGCCCGGGCCCCAGCATTTT. Its protein is CASSVGGPGPQHF. The entire variable domain, with the rest obtained from reference TRBV19 and TRBJ1-5, is as follows: DGGITQSPKYLFRKEGQNVTLSCEQNLNHDAMYWYRQDPGQGLRLIYYSQIVNDFQKGDIAEGYSVSREKKESFPLTVTSAQKNPTAFYLCASSVGGPGPQHFGDGTRLSIL.

This chain uses TRBV7-2 with TRBJ2-1, with no clear D. This CDR3 has 12 amino acids. Trimming left V 5 bases short and J 8 bases short, with 10 bases between. Germline V gene sequence: CDR1 SGHTA, CDR2 FQGNSA. CDR3 sequence: CASSLITHEQFF. The DNA for the CDR3 is TGTGCCAGCAGCCTAATCACCCATGAGCAGTTCTTC.

The chain uses TRBV7-8 and TRBJ1-3; D remains unclear. Germline lookup yields CDR1 SGHVS and CDR2 FQNEAQ. V was clipped by 5 bases and J by 0 bases, with 14 bases between them. The CDR3 runs 16 residues. CDR3 loop: CASSPREPFSGNTIYF. CDR3 nucleotides: TGTGCCAGCAGCCCACGGGAGCCGTTCTCTGGAAACACCATATATTTT. Combining the CDR3 with reference TRBV7-8 and TRBJ1-3 gives the whole variable domain GAGVSQSPRYKVAKRGQDVALRCDPISGHVSLFWYQQALGQGPEFLTYFQNEAQLDKSGLPSDRFFAERPEGSVSTLKIQRTQQEDSAVYLCASSPREPFSGNTIYFGEGSWLTVV.

V usage is TRBV7-9 and J usage is TRBJ2-5; a weak D match, TRBD2 (5 bases). This CDR3 has 16 residues. Germline V gives CDR1 SEHNR, CDR2 FQNEAQ (reference sequence). The V end was cut by 5 bases, the J end by 1 base, with 17 bases between. The CDR3 bases are TGTGCCAGCAGCCTGAGACTACCTATGTCCCAAGAGACCCAGTACTTC. Protein product: CASSLRLPMSQETQYF.